These 31 T cell receptor beta chains share one sample of origin, sequenced in a study of T cells after yellow fever vaccination. TCRdb ran MiXCR on the 5' RACE reads and lists one entry per CDR3 protein. The sample includes nearly 550,000 distinct CDR3 sequences, 15% to 20% of them seen just once. The sequencing used PBMCs, collected 15 days after the yellow fever booster vaccination. Receptor source: a man under 40 who received the YFV17D yellow fever vaccine.

This clonotype appeared a few times. The V gene is TRBV24-1, the J gene TRBJ2-1, with D perhaps matching TRBD2 (5 bases). Germline loops: CDR1 KGHDR, CDR2 SFDVKD. V lost 1 base and J 0 bases, leaving 9 bases between the germline ends. The CDR3 is made up of 16 amino acids. CDR3 DNA sequence: TGTGCCACCAGTGATTTAGCGGCTAGCTCCTACAATGAGCAGTTCTTC. Its protein is CATSDLAASSYNEQFF.

As to this clonotype: Since the CDR3 does not end with the conserved phenylalanine or tryptophan, this likely comes from a read error. V usage is TRBV25-1 and J usage is TRBJ2-5, with TRBD1 matching over 11 bases. The germline CDR1 and CDR2 sequences are MGHDK and SYGVNS. Trimming cost V 5 bases and J 4 bases; bases outside gene matches: 3. CDR3 length: 14 amino acids. The CDR3 spells CASSLGQGVETQYI. In nucleotides, the CDR3 is TGTGCCAGCAGTTTGGGACAGGGGGTAGAGACCCAGTACATC.

This clonotype was picked up a small number of times. This chain links TRBV7-8 with TRBJ2-7, with D perhaps TRBD1 or TRBD2 (5 bases each). The V end was cut by 5 bases, the J end by 2 bases, with 13 bases between. Germline CDR1 and CDR2: SGHVS and FQNEAQ. CDR3 length: 14 residues. CDR3 DNA: TGTGCCAGCAGCGATGGGACCGCCACCTACGAGCAGTACTTC. Translating gives CASSDGTATYEQYF.

The gene calls are TRBV10-2 and TRBJ2-7, with D unresolved. Germline V gene lookup returns CDR1 WSHSY and CDR2 SAAADI. CDR3 size: 13 residues. V lost 0 bases, J lost 6 bases, and 9 bases lay in between. CDR3 in amino acids: CASSESIWGEQYF. CDR3 sequence (DNA): TGCGCCAGCAGTGAGTCAATATGGGGCGAGCAGTACTTC.

This chain joins TRBV7-9 and TRBJ1-1; D gene unclear. The CDR3 runs 14 residues. V was cut by 4 bases and J by 5 bases, with 14 bases left in between. CDR1 and CDR2 from the germline V gene are SEHNR and FQNEAQ (reference sequence). CDR3 DNA: TGTGCCAGCAGCTCCGGCCTGGGTTTTACTGAAGCTTTCTTT. This gives the protein CASSSGLGFTEAFF.

In its sample, this clonotype was seen many times. CDR3 DNA sequence: TGCGCCAGCAGCTTGGTCCCAGGGGGGAACACTGAAGCTTTCTTT. It translates to CASSLVPGGNTEAFF. The rearrangement links TRBV5-1 to TRBJ1-1; 7 bases are a match to TRBD1. The germline V gene encodes CDR1 SGHRS and CDR2 YFSETQ. V lost 0 bases to trimming and J lost 1 base; unmatched junction nucleotides: 3. This CDR3 is built from 15 residues.

This clonotype was counted only a few times. V gene TRBV28 combines with J gene TRBJ2-2, with no clear D. CDR1 is MDHEN, CDR2 SYDVKM, per germline. The CDR3 is made up of 14 amino acids. With 4 bases removed from V and 3 bases from J, the gap between germline ends came to 9 bases. The CDR3 nucleotides read TGTGCCAGCAGTTATAGGCAGCACACCGGGGAGCTGTTTTTT. Encoded protein: CASSYRQHTGELFF.

The V gene is TRBV10-3, the J gene TRBJ1-1; D gene ambiguous. Germline assignment: CDR1 ENHRY and CDR2 SYGVKD. Trimming removed 9 bases at V and 5 bases at J, with 16 bases between. The CDR3 contains 13 residues. The chain's CDR3 is CAIRTPTGTEAFF. CDR3 sequence (DNA): TGTGCCATTCGGACGCCAACGGGGACTGAAGCTTTCTTT.

The V call is TRBV11-2, the J call TRBJ2-1; 10 nucleotides match TRBD2. V gave up 1 base and J gave up 5 bases; unmatched junction bases: 11. This CDR3 is built from 18 residues. The germline CDR1 and CDR2 sequences are SGHAT and FQNNGV. CDR3 amino acids: CASSLGGLGLAGDNEQFF. The DNA for the CDR3 is TGTGCCAGCAGCTTAGGAGGGCTAGGGCTAGCGGGGGACAATGAGCAGTTCTTC.

A few counts support this clonotype. V and J are TRBV4-2 and TRBJ1-1, with D possibly matching TRBD1 (6 bases). CDR1 and CDR2 from the germline V gene are LGHNA and YNFKEQ. V lost 4 bases, J lost 6 bases, and 18 bases lay in between. The CDR3 consists of 15 residues. The CDR3 sequence: CASSLSVGAPSEAFF. The CDR3 bases are TGTGCCAGCAGCCTAAGTGTGGGGGCTCCTTCTGAAGCTTTCTTT.

This clonotype was counted a few times. The chain joins TRBV7-8 to TRBJ2-3, with D perhaps TRBD2 (5 bases). This CDR3 spans 15 amino acids. V shed 5 bases and J shed 6 bases, with 18 bases lying between them. The germline CDR1 and CDR2 sequences are SGHVS and FQNEAQ. CDR3 DNA: TGTGCCAGCAGCCCTGGGGAGACTTACTCCGATACGCAGTATTTT. Its translation: CASSPGETYSDTQYF.

The V gene is TRBV7-9, the J gene TRBJ2-3, with D unresolved. V was clipped by 1 base and J by 0 bases, with 11 bases between them. Per the germline V gene, CDR1 is SEHNR and CDR2 is FQNEAQ (reference sequence). The CDR3 sequence is 16 residues long. CDR3 amino acids: CASSLGPMGSTDTQYF. As DNA, the CDR3 is TGTGCCAGCAGCTTAGGACCGATGGGGAGCACAGATACGCAGTATTTT.

The chain has TRBV12-3 or TRBV12-4 and TRBJ2-5; D not resolved. With 6 bases removed from V and 9 bases from J, the gap between germline ends came to 11 bases. CDR3 length: 11 amino acids. The CDR3 DNA sequence: TGTGCCAGCAGCAACATTGGGGCCCAGTACTTC. It is translated as CASSNIGAQYF.

This clonotype has only a few counts. The chain uses TRBV25-1 and TRBJ2-2; 7 nucleotides match TRBD2. Germline lookup yields CDR1 MGHDK and CDR2 SYGVNS. V was pared by 7 bases and J by 7 bases, with 3 bases of the junction left unmatched. The CDR3 is 12 amino acids. Here the CDR3 reads CASTERGGELFF. The DNA for the CDR3 is TGTGCCAGCACCGAGCGGGGCGGGGAGCTGTTTTTT.

This chain uses TRBV5-1 with TRBJ2-3, with D possibly being TRBD2 (6 bases). This CDR3 contains 16 residues. In germline, CDR1 is SGHRS, CDR2 YFSETQ. V was trimmed by 4 bases and J by 3 bases, leaving 18 bases between them. Written as DNA, the CDR3 is TGCGCCAGCAGCCTACATCCGGATCGGGGGACAGATACGCAGTATTTT. This encodes CASSLHPDRGTDTQYF.

This clonotype was counted a few times. V gene TRBV5-1 combines with J gene TRBJ1-4; a possible D gene is TRBD1 (5 bases). Trimming removed 5 bases at V and 8 bases at J, with 13 bases between. The CDR3 runs 13 residues. Germline V gene lookup returns CDR1 SGHRS and CDR2 YFSETQ. DNA for the CDR3: TGCGCCAGCAGTTTGACAGTAGGGGAAAAACTGTTTTTT. It translates to CASSLTVGEKLFF. The full variable domain, completed using reference TRBV5-1 and TRBJ1-4, is KAGVTQTPRYLIKTRGQQVTLSCSPISGHRSVSWYQQTPGQGLQFLFEYFSETQRNKGNFPGRFSGRQFSNSRSEMNVSTLELGDSALYLCASSLTVGEKLFFGSGTQLSVL.

The V and J genes are TRBV20-1 and TRBJ2-7; D gene ambiguous. Trimming stripped 1 base from V and 9 bases from J, with 13 bases between. This CDR3 spans 12 amino acids. CDR1 is DFQATT and CDR2 is SNEGSKA in the germline V gene (reference sequence). CDR3: CSARAPNFPQYF. CDR3 nucleotide sequence: TGCAGTGCTAGAGCACCCAACTTCCCGCAGTACTTC.

This clonotype was counted only a few times. The chain links TRBV19 to TRBJ2-5; tentatively, D is TRBD1 or TRBD2 (6 bases each). Germline V gives CDR1 LNHDA, CDR2 SQIVND (reference sequence). CDR3 length: 15 residues. Trimming shortened V by 6 bases and J by 5 bases, and 19 bases separated the two germline ends. The CDR3 nucleotides are TGTGCCAGTAGATATGTCGGGGGCACGGGGGAGACCCAGTACTTC. It yields the protein CASRYVGGTGETQYF.

This chain connects TRBV15 to TRBJ2-5, with 13 nucleotides matching TRBD2. CDR1 and CDR2 from the germline V gene are LNHNV and YYDKDF (reference sequence). Trimming removed 5 bases from V and 5 bases from J; junction bases left unmatched: 11. The CDR3 sequence is 17 residues long. The CDR3 nucleotides read TGTGCCACCAGCGCGCCGGGACTAGCGGGACTCTTGGAGACCCAGTACTTC. The encoded protein is CATSAPGLAGLLETQYF.

The chain links TRBV7-6 to TRBJ2-5, with 12 nucleotides matching TRBD2. The CDR3 has 16 residues. With V trimmed by 5 bases and J by 4 bases, 8 bases remained unmatched. Germline loops: CDR1 SGHVS, CDR2 FNYEAQ. The CDR3 loop is CASSRPTTSGRETQYF. The CDR3, as DNA: TGTGCCAGCAGCCGGCCCACGACTAGCGGGAGAGAGACCCAGTACTTC. The full variable domain, its missing parts supplied by reference TRBV7-6 and TRBJ2-5, is GAGVSQSPRYKVTKRGQDVALRCDPISGHVSLYWYRQALGQGPEFLTYFNYEAQQDKSGLPNDRFSAERPEGSISTLTIQRTEQRDSAMYRCASSRPTTSGRETQYFGPGTRLLVL.

The chain recombines TRBV12-3 or TRBV12-4 with TRBJ2-7; 13 nucleotides line up with TRBD2. CDR3 length: 15 amino acids. J was trimmed by 5 bases and V by 6 bases; bases with no gene match: 7. CDR3 region: CASSRGGLAGDEQYF. Here the CDR3 DNA reads TGTGCCAGCAGCAGAGGCGGACTAGCGGGAGACGAGCAGTACTTC.

This clonotype was detected only a few times. The chain is built from TRBV28 and TRBJ1-5; TRBD1 aligns across 8 bases. Losses at the gene ends were 5 bases for V and 2 bases for J; bases not matched to a gene: 14. Germline assignment: CDR1 MDHEN and CDR2 SYDVKM. There are 18 residues in the CDR3. CDR3 in amino acids: CASSHGQGRTTGNQPQHF. Here the CDR3 DNA reads TGTGCCAGCAGTCACGGACAGGGACGGACGACCGGCAATCAGCCCCAGCATTTT. The full variable domain, in which reference TRBV28 and TRBJ1-5 provide the parts outside the CDR3, is DVKVTQSSRYLVKRTGEKVFLECVQDMDHENMFWYRQDPGLGLRLIYFSYDVKMKEKGDIPEGYSVSREKKERFSLILESASTNQTSMYLCASSHGQGRTTGNQPQHFGDGTRLSIL.

This clonotype was seen a few times. The CDR3 nucleotides read TGCAGTGCTTCAACCGGGACTAGCGGCTACGAGCAGTACTTC. Translation gives CSASTGTSGYEQYF. The chain uses TRBV20-1 and TRBJ2-7, with 11 nucleotides matching TRBD2. The J segment lost 3 bases and the V segment lost 5 bases, leaving 6 bases of the junction unmatched. The CDR3 extends over 14 amino acids. Germline-derived CDR1 and CDR2 are DFQATT and SNEGSKA (reference sequence).

This clonotype was seen more than once but under ten times. J is TRBJ2-3 and V is TRBV12-3 or TRBV12-4; TRBD1 agrees at 7 bases. Trimming at V came to 9 bases and at J to 2 bases, leaving 8 bases not matched to a gene. This CDR3 comprises 14 residues. The DNA of the CDR3 is TGTGCCAGTAAACAGGGGCCCGACACAGATACGCAGTATTTT. Protein: CASKQGPDTDTQYF.

This clonotype has a handful of counts. V is TRBV6-2 or TRBV6-3 and J is TRBJ2-5; TRBD2 aligns across 11 bases. CDR3 size: 20 residues. In germline, CDR1 is MNHEY, CDR2 SVGEGT. Germline trimming cut 2 bases from V and 0 bases from J; bases unmatched to any gene: 14. CDR3 in amino acids: CASSYIGLAGRQQYQETQYF. CDR3 in DNA: TGTGCCAGCAGTTACATTGGACTAGCGGGCAGACAACAGTACCAAGAGACCCAGTACTTC.

This clonotype was seen ten or more times. The rearrangement joins TRBV5-1 to TRBJ2-7; 10 bases match TRBD1. This CDR3 comprises 13 residues. Germline V gene lookup returns CDR1 SGHRS and CDR2 YFSETQ. V shed 4 bases and J 4 bases; nucleotides not matched to a gene: 2. CDR3 region: CASSRDRGYEQYF. The CDR3 DNA follows: TGCGCCAGCAGCCGGGACAGGGGATACGAGCAGTACTTC. The variable domain in full, with the rest retrieved from reference TRBV5-1 and TRBJ2-7, is KAGVTQTPRYLIKTRGQQVTLSCSPISGHRSVSWYQQTPGQGLQFLFEYFSETQRNKGNFPGRFSGRQFSNSRSEMNVSTLELGDSALYLCASSRDRGYEQYFGPGTRLTVT.

This clonotype was seen at least ten times. V is TRBV6-5 and J is TRBJ1-5; 9 bases are shared with TRBD1. Germline values: CDR1 MNHEY, CDR2 SVGAGI. With V trimmed by 4 bases and J by 6 bases, 1 base remained unmatched. The CDR3 is made up of 13 amino acids. The CDR3 protein is CASSSGQGQPQHF. For the CDR3, the DNA is TGTGCCAGCAGTTCGGGACAGGGTCAGCCCCAGCATTTT.

The chain joins TRBV6-2 or TRBV6-3 to TRBJ2-1; TRBD1 might be the D (5 bases). The CDR3 runs to 15 residues. Trimming shortened V by 6 bases and J by 0 bases, and 12 bases separated the two germline ends. CDR1 and CDR2 (germline): MNHEY, SVGEGT. The CDR3 region has the DNA TGTGCCAGCAGAGCAACAGGAGCCTCCTACAATGAGCAGTTCTTC. It specifies CASRATGASYNEQFF.

This clonotype was recorded a few times. The chain is built from TRBV5-1 and TRBJ2-1; 11 bases fit TRBD2. Per germline, CDR1 SGHRS and CDR2 YFSETQ. The CDR3 runs 17 residues. Trimming took 2 bases from V and 3 from J; bases not matched to a gene: 7. The CDR3 is CASSFIAGGPDYNEQFF. The CDR3 DNA follows: TGCGCCAGCAGCTTTATAGCGGGAGGGCCGGACTACAATGAGCAGTTCTTC.

The chain couples TRBV29-1 to TRBJ2-1, with 9 bases that match TRBD2. V shed 4 bases and J 2 bases; nucleotides not matched to a gene: 3. The CDR3 loop spans 14 amino acids. The germline gives CDR1 SQVTM, CDR2 ANQGSEA. CDR3 region: CSVGASGTYNEQFF. CDR3 nucleotide sequence: TGCAGCGTTGGGGCTAGCGGGACCTACAATGAGCAGTTCTTC.

The chain has TRBV6-5 and TRBJ2-5; D is uncertain. Germline CDR1 is MNHEY and CDR2 is SVGAGI. V lost 7 bases and J lost 5, with 8 bases in between. The CDR3 is 11 residues long. CDR3 DNA: TGTGCCAGCAACGTAGGGGAGACCCAGTACTTC. Amino acid sequence: CASNVGETQYF.